One sample yielded the 27 T cell receptor beta chains listed below, sequenced in a study of blood T cell repertoires in COVID-19 (TCRdb year 2020). Libraries were constructed by the immunoSEQ multiplex PCR assay. TCRdb took over this immuneACCESS table, retaining in-frame rearrangements with V and J assigned. Such tables are incomplete; in checked studies, under half of the missing clones stem from an unresolved V gene, and the remainder is unexplained. A total of 180,000 or so clones appear in this sample, approximately 85% of them only once. Jointly, the top ten make up around 8% of the sample. Sequencing used peripheral blood. Receptors were obtained from a woman aged 60-75 years with acute or convalescent COVID-19.

V gene TRBV3-1 (or the pseudogene TRBV3-2) combines with J gene TRBJ1-1; D is perhaps TRBD1 (6 bases). V lost 1 base and J 7 bases, leaving 13 bases between the germline ends. The CDR3 covers 14 residues. Germline assignment: CDR1 LGHDT and CDR2 YNNKEL (reference sequence). The chain's CDR3 is CASSQVLSRGEAFF. The CDR3 DNA is TGTGCCAGCAGCCAAGTTCTCAGCAGGGGTGAAGCTTTCTTT.

This clone came up once. This chain joins TRBV2 and TRBJ1-2, with D possibly matching TRBD1 (5 bases). This CDR3 region has 11 residues. Germline CDR1 reads SNHLY; CDR2 reads FYNNEI. Trimming removed 4 bases from V and 8 bases from J, with 8 bases in between. The DNA for the CDR3 is TGTGCCAGCAGTGCGGGGGAGGGCTACACCTTC. This encodes CASSAGEGYTF. Based on the CDR3 plus reference TRBV2 and TRBJ1-2, the full variable domain is EPEVTQTPSHQVTQMGQEVILRCVPISNHLYFYWYRQILGQKVEFLVSFYNNEISEKSEIFDDQFSVERPDGSNFTLKIRSTKLEDSAMYFCASSAGEGYTFGSGTRLTVV.

The chain has TRBV19 and TRBJ1-4; 8 bases are shared with TRBD1. The CDR3 consists of 15 residues. Per the germline V gene, CDR1 is LNHDA and CDR2 is SQIVND (reference sequence). After removal of 5 bases from V and 3 bases from J, the junction contained 5 bases not matched to a gene. CDR3 amino acids: CASSSGQGPNEKLFF. The CDR3 DNA reads as TGTGCCAGTAGTTCCGGACAGGGACCTAATGAAAAACTGTTTTTT.

The rearrangement joins TRBV7-3 to TRBJ1-6, with D possibly matching TRBD1 (5 bases). The ends were cut back, 5 bases at V and 7 bases at J, with 9 bases in the middle. Looked up from germline, CDR1 is SGHTA and CDR2 is FQGTGA. The CDR3 is made up of 13 amino acids. In DNA form, the CDR3 reads TGTGCCAGCAGCCCTGACAGAAATTCACCCCTCCACTTT. As protein: CASSPDRNSPLHF.

The V gene is TRBV13, the J gene TRBJ1-1; TRBD1 is a possible D gene (6 bases). Germline CDR1 and CDR2: PRHDT and FYEKMQ (reference sequence). Deletions cut 6 bases from V and 1 base from J, with 15 bases between. The CDR3 covers 15 residues. In DNA, the CDR3 is TGTGCCAGCAGGTATACGGGACACCAGAACACTGAAGCTTTCTTT. Encoded protein: CASRYTGHQNTEAFF.

The CDR3 bases are TGTGCCAGCAGTGAAAACCCTGGCTCCCTCACAGATACGCAGTATTTT. The encoded protein is CASSENPGSLTDTQYF. The V and J genes are TRBV6-4 and TRBJ2-3; D unresolved. The CDR3 consists of 16 residues. Trimming pared 3 bases from V and 2 bases from J, leaving 15 bases between. Germline CDR1 is MRHNA and CDR2 is SNTAGT.

The chain combines TRBV28 with TRBJ2-1, with 7 bases aligning to TRBD1. Germline loops: CDR1 MDHEN, CDR2 SYDVKM. V gave up 6 bases and J gave up 2 bases; unmatched junction bases: 4. This CDR3 is built from 14 residues. The CDR3 region has the DNA TGTGCCAGCAGCCCCGGGACAGCCTACAATGAGCAGTTCTTC. Translation gives CASSPGTAYNEQFF.

The table lists this clone with a few counts. The same CDR3 can be traced to other DNA sequences in this sample. The rearrangement uses TRBV7-9 and TRBJ1-5; TRBD1 aligns across 7 bases. Germline CDR1 SEHNR, CDR2 FQNEAQ (reference sequence). The junction had 3 bases not matched to a gene; V was cut back by 5 bases and J by 2 bases. This CDR3 has 14 residues. The CDR3, as DNA: TGTGCCAGCAGCCCCGGGACAGGCAATCAGCCCCAGCATTTT. This translates into CASSPGTGNQPQHF. Full variable domain (outside the CDR3, taken from reference TRBV7-9 and TRBJ1-5): DTGVSQNPRHKITKRGQNVTFRCDPISEHNRLYWYRQTLGQGPEFLTYFQNEAQLEKSRLLSDRFSAERPKGSFSTLEIQRTEQGDSAMYLCASSPGTGNQPQHFGDGTRLSIL.

The chain combines TRBV3-1 (or the pseudogene TRBV3-2) with TRBJ1-1, with unresolved D. CDR1 is LGHDT, CDR2 YNNKEL, per germline (reference sequence). V was trimmed by 4 bases and J by 1 base, leaving 7 bases between them. The CDR3 sequence is 13 residues long. CDR3 sequence (DNA): TGTGCCAGCAGCCTCAGACAGAACACTGAAGCTTTCTTT. As protein: CASSLRQNTEAFF.

The rearrangement links TRBV10-3 to TRBJ2-1, with 10 positions matching TRBD2. Trimming cost V 5 bases and J 6 bases; bases outside gene matches: 7. Germline CDR1 is ENHRY and CDR2 is SYGVKD. This CDR3 region has 15 residues. CDR3 nucleotides: TGTGCCATCAGTCCGTCAGCGGGAGGGTCCAATGAGCAGTTCTTC. It yields the protein CAISPSAGGSNEQFF.

This clone turned up a few times. The chain recombines TRBV6-1 with TRBJ1-2; D is unclear. V was cut by 0 bases and J by 2 bases, with 19 bases left in between. This CDR3 is built from 18 residues. Germline V gene data show CDR1 as MNHNS and CDR2 as SASEGT. CDR3 in DNA: TGTGCCAGCAGTGAAGCGGCCCTGAATCTTGGAGGAAACTATGGCTACACCTTC. Amino acid sequence: CASSEAALNLGGNYGYTF.

This clone was found a few times. This chain uses TRBV9 with TRBJ1-2; D is unresolved. CDR3 length: 12 residues. CDR1 is SGDLS, CDR2 YYNGEE, per germline. V lost 4 bases to trimming and J lost 7 bases, with 11 bases between them. The chain's CDR3 is CASSPDDSGYTF. The CDR3 DNA reads TGTGCCAGCAGCCCGGATGACTCTGGCTACACCTTC. Drawing the rest from reference TRBV9 and TRBJ1-2, the complete variable domain is DSGVTQTPKHLITATGQRVTLRCSPRSGDLSVYWYQQSLDQGLQFLIQYYNGEERAKGNILERFSAQQFPDLHSELNLSSLELGDSALYFCASSPDDSGYTFGSGTRLTVV.

The rearrangement joins TRBV28 to TRBJ2-7, with D unclear. The length of the CDR3 is 15 residues. V dropped 0 bases and J dropped 2 bases, with 11 bases sitting between them. Germline V CDR1 and CDR2: MDHEN, SYDVKM. The chain's CDR3 is CASSLWALPPYEQYF. DNA of the CDR3: TGTGCCAGCAGTTTATGGGCATTGCCCCCCTACGAGCAGTACTTC.

The chain is built from TRBV28 and TRBJ1-2, with D maybe TRBD1 (6 bases). Germline CDR1 reads MDHEN; CDR2 reads SYDVKM. This CDR3 spans 12 amino acids. Trimming took off 5 bases at V and 8 bases at J, with 12 bases between the two ends. CDR3: CASSPQGRGYTF. The DNA of the CDR3 is TGTGCCAGCAGTCCACAGGGAAGGGGCTACACCTTC.

The chain has TRBV3-1 (or the pseudogene TRBV3-2) and TRBJ1-6; D is ambiguous. CDR1 and CDR2 (germline): LGHDT, YNNKEL (reference sequence). The length of the CDR3 is 13 residues. Trimming cost V 1 base and J 9 bases, with 7 bases left between them. Here the CDR3 DNA reads TGTGCCAGCAGCCAAGTTGAGCGTTCACCCCTCCACTTT. This translates into CASSQVERSPLHF.

This clone was seen more than once but under ten times. This chain uses TRBV19 with TRBJ1-2; D perhaps matches TRBD1 (6 bases). V dropped 7 bases and J dropped 0 bases, with 15 bases sitting between them. The CDR3 runs to 15 residues. Germline loops: CDR1 LNHDA, CDR2 SQIVND (reference sequence). The CDR3 loop is CASMRRGGANYGYTF. CDR3 nucleotides: TGTGCCAGTATGAGGAGGGGGGGAGCTAACTATGGCTACACCTTC.

The rearrangement links TRBV9 to TRBJ2-5; 7 bases map to TRBD2. Germline V gene data show CDR1 as SGDLS and CDR2 as YYNGEE. V lost 4 bases and J lost 5; bases outside the gene matches: 5. The CDR3 covers 13 residues. CDR3 residues: CASSQGGSETQYF. The DNA for the CDR3 is TGTGCCAGCAGCCAGGGCGGGAGTGAGACCCAGTACTTC.

The rearrangement links TRBV15 to TRBJ2-1; TRBD2 agrees at 10 bases. CDR1 is LNHNV and CDR2 is YYDKDF in the germline V gene (reference sequence). V gave up 0 bases and J gave up 6 bases; unmatched junction bases: 2. The CDR3 runs to 15 residues. CDR3 sequence reads: CATSRDSGRANEQFF. As DNA, the CDR3 is TGTGCCACCAGCAGAGACAGCGGGAGGGCCAATGAGCAGTTCTTC.

The genes are TRBV7-3 and TRBJ2-6; tentative D call: TRBD2 (6 bases). Germline V gives CDR1 SGHTA, CDR2 FQGTGA. V dropped 5 bases and J dropped 0 bases, with 14 bases sitting between them. The CDR3 sequence is 17 residues long. This chain's CDR3 is CASSPTSGVSGANVLTF. CDR3 nucleotides: TGTGCCAGCAGCCCAACGTCGGGGGTCTCTGGGGCCAACGTCCTGACTTTC. Looking up the rest from reference TRBV7-3 and TRBJ2-6 gives the full variable domain: GAGVSQTPSNKVTEKGKYVELRCDPISGHTALYWYRQSLGQGPEFLIYFQGTGAADDSGLPNDRFFAVRPEGSVSTLKIQRTERGDSAVYLCASSPTSGVSGANVLTFGAGSRLTVL.

The CDR3 loop is CASSFRRGSAQPQHF. In DNA, the CDR3 is TGTGCCAGCAGTTTCCGTCGAGGGTCGGCTCAGCCCCAGCATTTT. The genes are TRBV28 and TRBJ1-5; D is undetermined. The CDR3 consists of 15 residues. Looked up from germline, CDR1 is MDHEN and CDR2 is SYDVKM. V lost 3 bases and J 6 bases, leaving 15 bases between the germline ends.

The rearrangement uses TRBV4-2 and TRBJ2-2; D possibly corresponds to TRBD2 (6 bases). Germline V gene lookup returns CDR1 LGHNA and CDR2 YNFKEQ. The V gene lost 5 bases and the J gene lost 1 base, with 8 bases spanning the gap. The length of the CDR3 is 14 residues. The DNA of the CDR3 is TGTGCCAGCAGCAGACTAGAGAACACCGGGGAGCTGTTTTTT. It is translated as CASSRLENTGELFF.

This clone was seen a few times. This chain uses TRBV4-2 with TRBJ1-5, with a tentative D call TRBD1 (6 bases). Germline CDR1 LGHNA, CDR2 YNFKEQ. The CDR3 is 14 amino acids. V lost 0 bases to trimming and J lost 6 bases, with 9 bases between them. DNA for the CDR3: TGTGCCAGCAGCCAAGATGAAGGGGGTCAGCCCCAGCATTTT. Protein: CASSQDEGGQPQHF.

This chain uses TRBV18 with TRBJ2-1; D gene ambiguous. The CDR3 consists of 15 residues. Germline loops: CDR1 KGHSH, CDR2 LQKENI. Deletions cut 3 bases from V and 0 bases from J, with 9 bases between. CDR3 in amino acids: CASSPGFLSYNEQFF. CDR3 in DNA: TGTGCCAGCTCACCCGGGTTTCTCTCCTACAATGAGCAGTTCTTC.

This chain connects TRBV20-1 to TRBJ2-1; TRBD2 matches 16 bases. This CDR3 region has 19 residues. Looked up from germline, CDR1 is DFQATT and CDR2 is SNEGSKA (reference sequence). V was pared by 3 bases and J by 5 bases, with 13 bases of the junction left unmatched. CDR3 nucleotides: TGCAGTGCTAGTTCTACCCCGGGACTAGCGGGAGGGAGGAACAATGAGCAGTTCTTC. Translating gives CSASSTPGLAGGRNNEQFF.

V is TRBV6-5 and J is TRBJ1-2; D not resolved. V was pared by 6 bases and J by 0 bases, with 5 bases between. The germline gives CDR1 MNHEY, CDR2 SVGAGI. CDR3 length: 12 residues. The CDR3 sequence: CASSRSNYGYTF. CDR3 nucleotide sequence: TGTGCCAGCAGCAGATCTAACTATGGCTACACCTTC.

Of note for this clone: The sample carries other DNA sequences with the same CDR3. The rearrangement uses TRBV18 and TRBJ1-1; the D gene is possibly TRBD1 (6 bases). Trimming removed 3 bases from V and 1 base from J, with 9 bases in between. The CDR3 length is 14 residues. Looked up from germline, CDR1 is KGHSH and CDR2 is LQKENI. CDR3 amino acids: CASSPAGANTEAFF. The CDR3 DNA is TGTGCCAGCTCACCGGCGGGGGCGAACACTGAAGCTTTCTTT. Full variable domain (outside the CDR3, taken from reference TRBV18 and TRBJ1-1): NAGVMQNPRHLVRRRGQEARLRCSPMKGHSHVYWYRQLPEEGLKFMVYLQKENIIDESGMPKERFSAEFPKEGPSILRIQQVVRGDSAAYFCASSPAGANTEAFFGQGTRLTVV.

This chain joins TRBV18 and TRBJ1-2, with 10 bases aligning to TRBD1. The CDR3 covers 14 residues. The germline CDR1 and CDR2 sequences are KGHSH and LQKENI. Trimming took 7 bases from V and 3 from J; bases not matched to a gene: 5. DNA for the CDR3: TGTGCCAGCTTATTGGACAGGGGGGACTATGGCTACACCTTC. Its translation: CASLLDRGDYGYTF. The variable domain in full, with the rest retrieved from reference TRBV18 and TRBJ1-2, is NAGVMQNPRHLVRRRGQEARLRCSPMKGHSHVYWYRQLPEEGLKFMVYLQKENIIDESGMPKERFSAEFPKEGPSILRIQQVVRGDSAAYFCASLLDRGDYGYTFGSGTRLTVV.